This TCR beta chain stems from a study of T cells in Graves' hyperthyroidism and ophthalmopathy. This clonotype showed up many times. Its antigen is as yet unknown. The investigators amplified TCR beta CDR3 regions from RNA transcripts. An initial round of RT-PCR targeting the TCR CDR3 relied on the HTBI primer set. TCRdb reanalysed the multiplex PCR reads using MiXCR and keeps one entry per CDR3 protein. The sample records nearly 600,000 distinct CDR3 sequences, roughly 14% being singletons. At first hyperthyroidism diagnosis, before any ophthalmopathy symptoms, the blood sample was collected. Germline V gene sequence: CDR1 LNHDA, CDR2 SQIVND (reference sequence). V shed 4 bases and J 0 bases; nucleotides not matched to a gene: 2. The CDR3 totals 15 residues. General study results and limits: Ophthalmopathy could be told apart from stable hyperthyroidism with a 13 V-J model. Most clonotypes expanded in thyroid above 0.001 were likewise present in blood.

This sequence originates from a young woman with Graves' hyperthyroidism that later progressed to Graves' ophthalmopathy. Material for sequencing was blood. J is TRBJ1-3 and V is TRBV19, with 8 bases lining up with TRBD1. This chain's CDR3 is CASSTTGGSGNTIYF. The CDR3 region has the DNA TGTGCCAGTAGTACTACAGGGGGCTCTGGAAACACCATATATTTT.